The clone carrying this T cell receptor beta chain appeared a few times. Addition of a universal primer site occurred through template switching, and cDNA carried unique molecular identifiers. MiXCR, applied by TCRdb to the 5' RACE reads, yields one record per CDR3 protein. This sample yields around 1.7 million distinct CDR3 sequences, of which less than 35% are seen a single time; approximately 0.29% belongs to the top ten. These data belong to a study of identical twins. V lost 6 bases, J lost 2 bases, and 13 bases stayed unmatched. The CDR3 sequence is 17 residues long. CDR1 and CDR2 (germline): MDHEN, SYDVKM.

Sequencing was carried out using cord blood. This chain connects TRBV28 to TRBJ2-7; 10 bases match TRBD1. This clonotype originated in a newborn girl in good health. The CDR3 reads CASRPRTGTGDPYEQYF. In DNA form, the CDR3 reads TGTGCCAGCAGGCCTAGGACCGGGACAGGGGATCCCTACGAGCAGTACTTC.